The 12 T cell receptor beta chains given below trace back to one sample, sequenced in a study of post-analysis software for immune sequencing data. Unique molecular identifiers tagged the TCR beta cDNA libraries. TCRdb re-called the PCR reads with MiXCR, one entry per CDR3 protein. The sample shows more than 500,000 distinct CDR3 sequences, around 34% of them seen only once. The antigens of these receptors remain unknown. Study-level findings and limits: Roughly 5 TRBV segments, TRBV5-6, TRBV5-1 and TRBV20-1 among them, were found more frequent in patients than controls.

The sequencing sample was made of blood. These receptors were collected from a girl younger than 18 with multiple sclerosis.

In its sample, this clonotype was seen a few times. V and J are TRBV4-2 and TRBJ2-1; TRBD2 matches at 15 bases. The ends lost 1 base at V and 7 bases at J; junction bases unmatched: 8. Looked up from germline, CDR1 is LGHNA and CDR2 is YNFKEQ. This CDR3 spans 18 amino acids. The CDR3 is CASSQVGLAGGAQNEQFF. CDR3 bases: TGTGCCAGCAGCCAAGTGGGACTAGCGGGGGGTGCCCAGAATGAGCAGTTCTTC.

This clonotype was observed a few times. This sequence joins TRBV20-1 and TRBJ1-4, with 8 bases matching TRBD1. V was clipped by 3 bases and J by 6 bases; unmatched bases: 9. Germline values: CDR1 DFQATT, CDR2 SNEGSKA (reference sequence). There are 15 residues in the CDR3. The CDR3 coding sequence is TGCAGTGCTAGGTATACAGGCAGGGGGCATGAAAAACTGTTTTTT. This gives the protein CSARYTGRGHEKLFF.

This clonotype came up once. The CDR3 DNA reads TGTGCCAGCAGCTTAATGAGCACCATCAAGCCCCAGCATTTT. This translates into CASSLMSTIKPQHF. V usage is TRBV11-2 and J usage is TRBJ1-5, with no clear D. Trimming took 2 bases from V and 8 from J, leaving 13 bases between them. Germline lookup yields CDR1 SGHAT and CDR2 FQNNGV. The CDR3 extends over 14 amino acids.

The chain joins TRBV3-1 to TRBJ2-3; TRBD2 is a possible D gene (7 bases). With 5 bases removed from V and 2 bases from J, the gap between germline ends came to 11 bases. The CDR3 runs 14 residues. Germline loops: CDR1 LGHDT, CDR2 YNNKEL (reference sequence). The CDR3 DNA reads TGTGCCAGCAGCTGGGGGGGGGCCACAGATACGCAGTATTTT. The encoded protein is CASSWGGATDTQYF.

This chain joins TRBV6-6 and TRBJ1-5; D perhaps matches TRBD1 (5 bases). This CDR3 is built from 15 residues. Germline V CDR1 and CDR2: MNHNY, SVGAGI (reference sequence). Trimming shortened V by 8 bases and J by 7 bases, and 21 bases separated the two germline ends. The CDR3 protein is CASRTPRGGTQPQHF. CDR3 nucleotides: TGTGCCAGCCGGACCCCCCGGGGGGGGACGCAGCCCCAGCATTTT.

V is TRBV6-9 and J is TRBJ2-5, with D hard to call. Germline assignment: CDR1 MNHGY and CDR2 SVAAGI. Deletions cut 10 bases from V and 4 bases from J, with 4 bases between. This CDR3 has 9 amino acids. CDR3 in DNA: TGTGCCATTACAGAGACCCAGTACTTC. Protein sequence: CAITETQYF.

The V call is TRBV4-1, the J call TRBJ2-7; perhaps D is TRBD1 or TRBD2 (6 bases each). Germline CDR1 and CDR2: MGHRA and YSYEKL. The CDR3 totals 14 residues. Trimming shortened V by 0 bases and J by 6 bases, and 12 bases separated the two germline ends. In DNA form, the CDR3 reads TGCGCCAGCAGCCAAGATAGGGGGGTAGGCGAGCAGTACTTC. This translates into CASSQDRGVGEQYF.

This clonotype turned up a few times. The genes are TRBV7-2 and TRBJ2-5; 9 bases align to TRBD1. The CDR3 consists of 15 residues. With V trimmed by 4 bases and J by 1 base, 4 bases remained unmatched. The V gene's germline CDR1 is SGHTA and CDR2 FQGNSA. The CDR3 here is CASSSTQGAQETQYF. The CDR3 bases are TGTGCCAGCAGCTCCACACAGGGGGCCCAAGAGACCCAGTACTTC.

J is TRBJ2-3 and V is TRBV5-1, with no clear D. Per germline, CDR1 SGHRS and CDR2 YFSETQ. The CDR3 runs to 16 residues. Trimming removed 0 bases from V and 2 bases from J, with 13 bases in between. DNA for the CDR3: TGCGCCAGCAGCTTGGAGGACCACCCCCACACAGATACGCAGTATTTT. Its translation: CASSLEDHPHTDTQYF.

The table lists this clonotype with a few counts. The V call is TRBV5-1, the J call TRBJ2-1; possibly TRBD1 for D (5 bases). Looked up from germline, CDR1 is SGHRS and CDR2 is YFSETQ. The CDR3 is 16 amino acids. The ends were cut back, 1 base at V and 2 bases at J, with 13 bases in the middle. The chain's CDR3 is CASSLRGPRAYNEQFF. CDR3 nucleotides: TGCGCCAGCAGCTTGAGGGGCCCTCGGGCCTACAATGAGCAGTTCTTC. Full variable domain (rest looked up from reference TRBV5-1 and TRBJ2-1): KAGVTQTPRYLIKTRGQQVTLSCSPISGHRSVSWYQQTPGQGLQFLFEYFSETQRNKGNFPGRFSGRQFSNSRSEMNVSTLELGDSALYLCASSLRGPRAYNEQFFGPGTRLTVL.

This clonotype was counted between two and nine times. The V call is TRBV5-5, the J call TRBJ2-3; 7 bases match TRBD2. Germline trimming cut 4 bases from V and 5 bases from J; bases unmatched to any gene: 19. The CDR3 covers 18 residues. Germline V gene lookup returns CDR1 SGHKS and CDR2 YYEKEE (reference sequence). The DNA for the CDR3 is TGTGCCAGCAGCCTCCCGTGGGCCGAGCGGGACCTAGGAGATACGCAGTATTTT. Its translation is CASSLPWAERDLGDTQYF.

The rearrangement uses TRBV7-2 and TRBJ1-5, with 8 bases lining up with TRBD1. The CDR3 has 16 residues. With V trimmed by 4 bases and J by 2 bases, 7 bases remained unmatched. Germline V gene sequence: CDR1 SGHTA, CDR2 FQGNSA. As DNA, the CDR3 is TGTGCCAGCAGCTGGACAGGGTGGGCGCGCAATCAGCCCCAGCATTTT. As protein: CASSWTGWARNQPQHF. The full variable domain, its missing parts supplied by reference TRBV7-2 and TRBJ1-5, is GAGVSQSPSNKVTEKGKDVELRCDPISGHTALYWYRQSLGQGLEFLIYFQGNSAPDKSGLPSDRFSAERTGGSVSTLTIQRTQQEDSAVYLCASSWTGWARNQPQHFGDGTRLSIL.